Listed below are T cell receptor beta chains from one sample, sequenced in a study of T cells in Graves' hyperthyroidism and ophthalmopathy. From the multiplex PCR reads, TCRdb called clonotypes with MiXCR, one entry per CDR3 protein. The sample holds around 270,000 distinct CDR3 sequences, approximately 19% seen once. The sequencing sample was made of blood. Every receptor here comes from a man over 45 with Graves' ophthalmopathy. CDR3s include the opening cysteine and the closing phenylalanine or tryptophan. Fields, in order: D gene, clone size, V gene, J gene, CDR3 DNA, CDR3 protein. The D gene is left open where the match is weak. Not every row has a clone size; where given, it reads once, few, many or a size class.

D gene: TRBD1
clone size: many
V gene: TRBV29-1
J gene: TRBJ1-1
CDR3 DNA: TGCAGCGTTGAGACGACAGGGCTTGAAGCTTTCTTT
CDR3 protein: CSVETTGLEAFF

D gene: TRBD1
clone size: many
V gene: TRBV5-1
J gene: TRBJ2-1
CDR3 DNA: TGCGCCACCCGGTGGGGACAGGGTACCAATGAGCAGTTCTTC
CDR3 protein: CATRWGQGTNEQFF

D gene: -
clone size: -
V gene: TRBV4-1
J gene: TRBJ1-2
CDR3 DNA: TGCGCCAGCAGCCAAAGAGCCTCAGGCAGTGGTGGCTACACCTTC
CDR3 protein: CASSQRASGSGGYTF

D gene: -
clone size: once
V gene: TRBV10-3
J gene: TRBJ1-1
CDR3 DNA: TGTGCCATCAGTGAGTCGGGTGTCACTGAAGCTTTCTTT
CDR3 protein: CAISESGVTEAFF

D gene: -
clone size: many
V gene: TRBV2
J gene: TRBJ1-5
CDR3 DNA: TGTGCCAGCAGTGACGGCAGGGCAACCGGTCAGCCCCAGCATTTT
CDR3 protein: CASSDGRATGQPQHF

D gene: TRBD2
clone size: many
V gene: TRBV6-1
J gene: TRBJ2-7
CDR3 DNA: TGTGCCAGCAGTGAAAGCCTTTGGACTAGCGGGAACTACGAGCAGTACTTC
CDR3 protein: CASSESLWTSGNYEQYF

D gene: TRBD1
clone size: -
V gene: TRBV29-1
J gene: TRBJ1-1
CDR3 DNA: TGCAGCGGCCGACAGGGGGCTAACACTGAAGCTTTCTTT
CDR3 protein: CSGRQGANTEAFF

D gene: -
clone size: many
V gene: TRBV7-3
J gene: TRBJ2-3
CDR3 DNA: TGTGCCAGCAGCCCGCAGGGGAAAGATACGCAGTATTTT
CDR3 protein: CASSPQGKDTQYF

D gene: TRBD1
clone size: -
V gene: TRBV12-3/TRBV12-4
J gene: TRBJ1-5
CDR3 DNA: TGTACCAGCAGTTTACGGGGACAGCCCTATAGCAATCAGCCCCAGCATTTT
CDR3 protein: CTSSLRGQPYSNQPQHF

D gene: TRBD2
clone size: -
V gene: TRBV5-1
J gene: TRBJ2-6
CDR3 DNA: TGCGCCAGCAGCTTGGCCAGGATAGCGGGAGTAGCTGGGGCCAACGTCCTGACTTTC
CDR3 protein: CASSLARIAGVAGANVLTF

D gene: TRBD1
clone size: many
V gene: TRBV6-1
J gene: TRBJ1-2
CDR3 DNA: TGTGCCAGCAGGACAGGGGCCCTGAAGGATGGCTACACCTTC
CDR3 protein: CASRTGALKDGYTF

D gene: TRBD1
clone size: few
V gene: TRBV6-1
J gene: TRBJ1-1
CDR3 DNA: TGTGCCAGCTGGGGAGGGACAGGAATAAATTGGGGCGAAGCTTTCTTT
CDR3 protein: CASWGGTGINWGEAFF

D gene: TRBD1
clone size: few
V gene: TRBV19
J gene: TRBJ2-5
CDR3 DNA: TGTGCCAGTAGTACAGGGGGCACAAGAGAGACCCAGTACTTC
CDR3 protein: CASSTGGTRETQYF

D gene: -
clone size: -
V gene: TRBV9
J gene: TRBJ2-1
CDR3 DNA: TGTGCCAGCAGCCCAGCCAGTATCTACAATGAGCAGTTCTTC
CDR3 protein: CASSPASIYNEQFF

D gene: -
clone size: many
V gene: TRBV12-3/TRBV12-4
J gene: TRBJ2-3
CDR3 DNA: TGTGCCAGCAGTCCTCCGGGAGTTGGAGATACGCAGTATTTT
CDR3 protein: CASSPPGVGDTQYF

D gene: TRBD1
clone size: -
V gene: TRBV28
J gene: TRBJ1-1
CDR3 DNA: TGTGCCGGCAGTCCTGACAGGGGACTTCGAAAGACTGAAGCTTTCTTT
CDR3 protein: CAGSPDRGLRKTEAFF

D gene: TRBD2
clone size: few
V gene: TRBV2
J gene: TRBJ2-5
CDR3 DNA: TGTGCCAGCTCGGGCGGGAGAGGTCGAGAGACCCAGTACTTC
CDR3 protein: CASSGGRGRETQYF

D gene: -
clone size: -
V gene: TRBV12-3/TRBV12-4
J gene: TRBJ1-1
CDR3 DNA: TGTGCCAGCAGTCTGGGATGGAACACTGAAGCTTTCTTT
CDR3 protein: CASSLGWNTEAFF

D gene: -
clone size: -
V gene: TRBV9
J gene: TRBJ1-2
CDR3 DNA: TGTGCCAGCAGCGCCGGCATGACGGCCTATGGCTACACCTTC
CDR3 protein: CASSAGMTAYGYTF

D gene: -
clone size: -
V gene: TRBV28
J gene: TRBJ2-2
CDR3 DNA: TGTGCCAGCAACCAGGGTTGGGCCGGGGAGCTGTTTTTT
CDR3 protein: CASNQGWAGELFF

D gene: -
clone size: few
V gene: TRBV6-6
J gene: TRBJ2-7
CDR3 DNA: TGTGCCAGCAGTTACTCGGCGGGAAGCTCCTACGAGCAGTACTTC
CDR3 protein: CASSYSAGSSYEQYF

D gene: TRBD2
clone size: few
V gene: TRBV30
J gene: TRBJ2-1
CDR3 DNA: TGTGCCTGGAGTCCCGAACTAGCGGCCTACAATGAGCAGTTCTTC
CDR3 protein: CAWSPELAAYNEQFF

D gene: -
clone size: few
V gene: TRBV30
J gene: TRBJ1-3
CDR3 DNA: TGTGCCTGGAGTCCTCCAAGGACCTCTGGAAACACCATATATTTT
CDR3 protein: CAWSPPRTSGNTIYF

D gene: -
clone size: few
V gene: TRBV7-9
J gene: TRBJ1-1
CDR3 DNA: TGTGCCAGCAGCCCTAGCGCGGGGGGTGTGGGTGAAGCTTTCTTT
CDR3 protein: CASSPSAGGVGEAFF